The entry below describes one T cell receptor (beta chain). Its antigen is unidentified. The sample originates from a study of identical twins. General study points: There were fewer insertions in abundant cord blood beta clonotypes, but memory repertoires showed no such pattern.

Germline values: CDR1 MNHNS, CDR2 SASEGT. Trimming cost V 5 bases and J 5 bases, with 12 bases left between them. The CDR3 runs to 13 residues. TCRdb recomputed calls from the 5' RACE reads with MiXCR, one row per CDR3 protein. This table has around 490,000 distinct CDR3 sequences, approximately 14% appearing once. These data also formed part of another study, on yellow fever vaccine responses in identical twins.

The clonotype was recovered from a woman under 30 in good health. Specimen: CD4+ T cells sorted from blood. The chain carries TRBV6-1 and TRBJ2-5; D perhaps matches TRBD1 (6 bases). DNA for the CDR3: TGTGCCAGCAGTAAACAGGGTTGGGAGACCCAGTACTTC. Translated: CASSKQGWETQYF.